This T cell receptor (beta chain) came from a study of T cell changes during pregnancy in multiple sclerosis. Assay: immunoSEQ multiplex PCR; the TCRdb copy retains only in-frame clones and omits some. In the table there are around 58,000 clones, about 91% of which are singletons. This material consisted of peripheral blood, taken before pregnancy. This sequence was found in a female donor with multiple sclerosis, enrolled in a pregnancy study.

The CDR3 DNA reads as TGTGCCAGCTCGGACCGGGACAGGCTGACCTACGAGCAGTACTTC. Protein product: CASSDRDRLTYEQYF. The rearrangement uses TRBV18 and TRBJ2-7; 8 bases agree with TRBD1. V lost 6 bases to trimming and J lost 2 bases; unmatched junction nucleotides: 9. The CDR3 sequence is 15 residues long. Germline CDR1 reads KGHSH; CDR2 reads LQKENI.